These T cell receptor beta chains were read from a single sample in a study of T cell changes during pregnancy in multiple sclerosis. Using immunoSEQ multiplex PCR, the repertoire was profiled, and TCRdb retains in-frame clones only, with some absent. Of over 40,000 clones listed, 88% were seen once; the top ten hold approximately 5.3%. The material was peripheral blood, obtained in the first trimester of pregnancy. The receptors originated from a female donor in good health, enrolled as a control in a pregnancy study. Each CDR3 is given with its conserved first and last residue. The order of the fields is D gene, clone size, J gene, V gene, CDR3 protein, CDR3 DNA. The D gene is left open where the match is weak. Clone size, where shown, is once, few, many, or a class for clones that have expanded.

TRBD1,once,TRBJ2-3,TRBV11-3,CASSEGAGEGTDTQYF,TGTGCCAGCAGCGAGGGGGCAGGGGAAGGCACAGATACGCAGTATTTT
-,-,TRBJ1-3,TRBV5-6,CASSLGGREENTIYF,TGTGCCAGCAGCTTGGGAGGGCGAGAAGAAAACACCATATATTTT
TRBD1,-,TRBJ2-1,TRBV7-9,CASSLEGQGNNEQFF,TGTGCCAGCAGCTTAGAGGGACAGGGGAACAATGAGCAGTTCTTC
TRBD1,-,TRBJ2-3,TRBV30,CAWAGTGKSTDTQYF,TGTGCCTGGGCCGGGACAGGGAAGAGCACAGATACGCAGTATTTT
TRBD2,-,TRBJ2-1,TRBV11-2,CASTPGGNEQFF,TGTGCCAGCACCCCGGGGGGGAATGAGCAGTTCTTC
-,-,TRBJ1-6,TRBV27,CASSLSGAYNSPLHF,TGTGCCAGCAGTTTATCAGGGGCGTATAATTCACCCCTCCACTTT
-,once,TRBJ1-3,TRBV6-1,CASSGQSGSGNTIYF,TGTGCCAGCTCCGGACAGTCAGGCTCTGGAAACACCATATATTTT
TRBD2,-,TRBJ2-2,TRBV9,CASSVLSLAGSNTGELFF,TGTGCCAGCAGCGTACTATCCTTAGCGGGATCGAACACCGGGGAGCTGTTTTTT
-,-,TRBJ2-3,TRBV6-5,CASSSSLYDNTQYF,TGTGCCAGCAGTTCCTCGCTATACGACAATACGCAGTATTTT
TRBD2,once,TRBJ2-1,TRBV7-2,CASSNVGLAGGGHEQFF,TGTGCCAGCAGCAATGTCGGACTAGCGGGAGGTGGGCATGAGCAGTTCTTC
-,-,TRBJ1-2,TRBV19,CASRFTGLANYGYTF,TGTGCCAGTAGATTCACAGGGCTTGCTAACTATGGCTACACCTTC
-,-,TRBJ1-2,TRBV30,CAWSVLHF,TGTGCCTGGAGTGTACTTCACTTC
-,few,TRBJ1-4,TRBV6-5,CASSYLAGGEKLFF,TGTGCCAGCAGTTACCTAGCGGGCGGTGAAAAACTGTTTTTT
-,-,TRBJ1-4,TRBV6-6,CASNRESEKLFF,TGTGCCAGCAACAGGGAGAGCGAAAAACTGTTTTTT
-,-,TRBJ1-4,TRBV6-5,CASHAGQGYEKLFF,TGTGCCAGCCACGCGGGGCAAGGATACGAAAAACTGTTTTTT
TRBD1,few,TRBJ1-6,TRBV19,CATWDRGNSPLHF,TGTGCCACCTGGGACAGGGGGAATTCACCCCTCCACTTT
-,-,TRBJ1-5,TRBV2,CASTGDNQPQHF,TGTGCCAGCACAGGGGACAATCAGCCCCAGCATTTT
-,-,TRBJ2-3,TRBV6-5,CASSYGTLDTQYF,TGTGCCAGCAGTTACGGGACTCTGGATACGCAGTATTTT
-,few,TRBJ1-1,TRBV29-1,CSVEVGSGTEAFF,TGCAGCGTTGAGGTGGGGTCGGGGACTGAAGCTTTCTTT
-,-,TRBJ1-4,TRBV19,CASSKRGNEKLFF,TGTGCCAGTAGTAAAAGGGGTAATGAAAAACTGTTTTTT
-,-,TRBJ2-3,TRBV6-4,CASSEKGGGTDTQYF,TGTGCCAGCAGTGAGAAGGGGGGGGGCACAGATACGCAGTATTTT
-,once,TRBJ2-2,TRBV7-2,CASSLAPGVHTGELFF,TGTGCCAGCAGCTTAGCCCCCGGGGTCCACACCGGGGAGCTGTTTTTT
-,-,TRBJ1-3,TRBV6-1,CASSEGVYSGNTIYF,TGTGCCAGCAGTGAAGGTGTGTACTCTGGAAACACCATATATTTT
-,-,TRBJ2-1,TRBV30,CAWSKAGRYNEQFF,TGTGCCTGGAGTAAGGCAGGGCGATACAATGAGCAGTTCTTC
TRBD1,-,TRBJ2-4,TRBV7-9,CASSIQGAKNIQYF,TGTGCCAGCAGCATACAGGGGGCCAAAAACATTCAGTACTTC
-,-,TRBJ1-3,TRBV7-8,CASSTDGARGNTIYF,TGTGCCAGCAGCACTGACGGAGCGAGGGGAAACACCATATATTTT
TRBD1,-,TRBJ1-1,TRBV7-6,CASSLAGNSGGSVEAFF,TGTGCCAGCAGCTTAGCGGGTAATTCAGGGGGATCGGTTGAAGCTTTCTTT
-,-,TRBJ1-1,TRBV2,CASSEGRANTEAFF,TGTGCCAGCAGTGAGGGCAGGGCGAACACTGAAGCTTTCTTT
-,-,TRBJ2-2,TRBV6-1,CASMRKSTGELFF,TGTGCCAGCATGCGCAAGAGCACCGGGGAGCTGTTTTTT
-,-,TRBJ2-1,TRBV6-4,CASSATVINEQFF,TGTGCCAGCAGTGCAACGGTCATCAATGAGCAGTTCTTC
-,-,TRBJ1-3,TRBV4-1,CASSRGRDSGNTIYF,TGCGCCAGCAGCCGGGGGCGAGACTCTGGAAACACCATATATTTT
-,-,TRBJ1-2,TRBV18,CASSPGQGIGYTF,TGTGCCAGCTCACCAGGGCAGGGGATTGGCTACACCTTC
TRBD1,-,TRBJ2-5,TRBV19,CASRGLDRGETQYF,TGTGCCAGTAGGGGGTTGGACAGGGGTGAGACCCAGTACTTC
TRBD2,-,TRBJ2-1,TRBV7-9,CASSPSSGLEHNEQFF,TGTGCCAGCAGCCCCAGCTCGGGACTAGAGCACAATGAGCAGTTCTTC
-,-,TRBJ2-3,TRBV4-3,CASSQDRVPDTQYF,TGCGCCAGCAGCCAAGATCGAGTACCAGATACGCAGTATTTT
TRBD2,-,TRBJ2-7,TRBV27,CASSPQGLAVYEQYF,TGTGCCAGCAGTCCCCAGGGACTAGCGGTCTACGAGCAGTACTTC
-,-,TRBJ2-7,TRBV9,CASSEGDGSYEQYF,TGTGCCAGCAGCGAGGGGGACGGCTCCTACGAGCAGTACTTC
TRBD2,-,TRBJ2-1,TRBV4-1,CASSGLAQNEQFF,TGCGCCAGCTCGGGACTAGCGCAAAATGAGCAGTTCTTC
TRBD1,-,TRBJ1-2,TRBV15,CATSPRGGQANYGYTF,TGTGCCACCAGCCCTCGAGGGGGACAGGCTAACTATGGCTACACCTTC
TRBD2,-,TRBJ2-1,TRBV28,CASSLVSGSEQFF,TGTGCCAGCAGTTTGGTTAGCGGGAGTGAGCAGTTCTTC
-,-,TRBJ2-5,TRBV6-1,CASSELGQGQETQYF,TGTGCCAGCAGTGAATTAGGGCAGGGACAAGAGACCCAGTACTTC
TRBD1,once,TRBJ2-5,TRBV7-2,CASSHGTGTGGTQYF,TGTGCCAGCAGCCACGGGACAGGGACAGGCGGGACCCAGTACTTC
TRBD1,-,TRBJ2-7,TRBV5-6,CASRKTGGSYEQYF,TGTGCCAGCAGAAAAACAGGGGGGTCCTACGAGCAGTACTTC
TRBD1,once,TRBJ2-1,TRBV19,CASRDRGRNEQFF,TGTGCCAGTAGGGACAGGGGGCGCAATGAGCAGTTCTTC
-,-,TRBJ2-7,TRBV6-1,CASSSGTRPSYEQYF,TGTGCCAGCAGTTCCGGGACACGCCCCTCCTACGAGCAGTACTTC
-,-,TRBJ1-1,TRBV28,CASAFYGLGGTEAFF,TGTGCCAGCGCTTTTTATGGGTTGGGAGGCACTGAAGCTTTCTTT
-,once,TRBJ2-7,TRBV5-1,CASSLEPGSEQYF,TGCGCCAGCAGCTTGGAGCCAGGTAGCGAGCAGTACTTC
-,-,TRBJ1-1,TRBV11-2,CASSLSISEAFF,TGTGCCAGCAGCTTATCTATCTCAGAAGCTTTCTTT
-,-,TRBJ1-5,TRBV30,CAWSVGRPNQPQHF,TGTGCCTGGAGTGTGGGCAGACCCAATCAGCCCCAGCATTTT
TRBD2,-,TRBJ2-3,TRBV7-2,CASSLGMVAGGTDTQYF,TGTGCCAGCAGCTTAGGGATGGTAGCGGGAGGTACAGATACGCAGTATTTT
-,-,TRBJ2-3,TRBV25-1,CASSELRGTDTQYF,TGTGCCAGCAGTGAATTGAGAGGAACAGATACGCAGTATTTT
TRBD1,-,TRBJ1-6,TRBV19,CASTHRDSDSPLHF,TGTGCCAGTACGCACCGGGACAGTGATTCACCCCTCCACTTT
TRBD2,once,TRBJ2-7,TRBV5-1,CASSSGLAGVREQYF,TGCGCCAGCAGCTCTGGACTAGCGGGAGTTCGCGAGCAGTACTTC
-,-,TRBJ1-2,TRBV19,CASSILNYGYTF,TGTGCCAGTAGTATCCTCAACTATGGCTACACCTTC
TRBD1,-,TRBJ2-5,TRBV5-1,CASSSLQGAQETQYF,TGCGCCAGCAGCTCCTTACAGGGGGCGCAAGAGACCCAGTACTTC
TRBD1,-,TRBJ1-2,TRBV2,CASIPRQGRVDGYTF,TGTGCCAGCATCCCTAGACAGGGGCGGGTAGATGGCTACACCTTC
TRBD1,-,TRBJ1-2,TRBV12-5,CGSGTGAMYNYGYTF,TGTGGGTCCGGGACAGGGGCTATGTATAACTATGGCTACACCTTC
-,-,TRBJ1-1,TRBV13,CASRPDSWTEAFF,TGTGCCAGCAGACCGGACAGTTGGACTGAAGCTTTCTTT
TRBD2,-,TRBJ2-3,TRBV11-1,CASLGRGGWDTQYF,TGTGCCAGCTTGGGACGGGGGGGATGGGATACGCAGTATTTT